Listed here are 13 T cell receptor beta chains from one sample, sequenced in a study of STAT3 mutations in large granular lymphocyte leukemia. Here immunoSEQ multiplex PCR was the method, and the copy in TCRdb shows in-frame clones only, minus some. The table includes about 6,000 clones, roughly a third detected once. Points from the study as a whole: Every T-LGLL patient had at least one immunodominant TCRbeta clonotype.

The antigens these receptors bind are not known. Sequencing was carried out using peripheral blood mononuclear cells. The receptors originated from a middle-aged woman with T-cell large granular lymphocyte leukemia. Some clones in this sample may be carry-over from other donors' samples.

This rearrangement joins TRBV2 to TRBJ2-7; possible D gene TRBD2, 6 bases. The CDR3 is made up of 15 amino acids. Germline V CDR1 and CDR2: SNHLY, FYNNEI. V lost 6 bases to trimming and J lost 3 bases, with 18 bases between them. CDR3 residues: CASRGAPTGDYEQYF. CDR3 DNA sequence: TGTGCCAGCAGGGGAGCGCCAACGGGGGACTACGAGCAGTACTTC.

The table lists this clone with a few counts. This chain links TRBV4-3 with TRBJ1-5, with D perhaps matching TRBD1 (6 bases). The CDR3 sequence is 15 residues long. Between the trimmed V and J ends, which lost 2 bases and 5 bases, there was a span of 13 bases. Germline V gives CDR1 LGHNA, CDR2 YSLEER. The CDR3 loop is CASSQSGHGDQPQHF. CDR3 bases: TGCGCCAGCAGCCAATCGGGACACGGGGATCAGCCCCAGCATTTT.

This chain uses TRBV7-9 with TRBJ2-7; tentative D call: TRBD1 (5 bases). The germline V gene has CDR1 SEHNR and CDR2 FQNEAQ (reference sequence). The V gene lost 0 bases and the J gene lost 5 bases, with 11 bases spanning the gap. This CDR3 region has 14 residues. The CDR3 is CASSLAARVDEQYF. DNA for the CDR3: TGTGCCAGCAGCTTAGCCGCCAGGGTGGACGAGCAGTACTTC.

The chain's CDR3 is CASSPEGRAAYEQYF. In DNA form, the CDR3 reads TGTGCCAGCAGCCCCGAAGGCAGGGCCGCCTACGAGCAGTACTTC. The chain links TRBV11-2 to TRBJ2-7; maybe TRBD1 (5 bases). Germline V CDR1 and CDR2: SGHAT, FQNNGV. V gave up 5 bases and J gave up 2 bases, with 16 bases separating them. This CDR3 is 15 amino acids long.

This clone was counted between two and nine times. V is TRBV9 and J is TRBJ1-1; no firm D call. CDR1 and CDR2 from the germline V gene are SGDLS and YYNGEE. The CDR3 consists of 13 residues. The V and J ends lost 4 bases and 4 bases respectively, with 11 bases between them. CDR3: CASSPGGVTEAFF. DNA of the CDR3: TGTGCCAGCAGCCCCGGCGGGGTCACTGAAGCTTTCTTT.

CDR3 in DNA: TGTGCCAGCAGCTTAGAACTCCACGAGCAGTACTTC. Protein sequence: CASSLELHEQYF. The genes are TRBV7-2 and TRBJ2-7; the D is unclear. The CDR3 has 12 residues. The V gene lost 1 base and the J gene lost 5 bases, with 6 bases spanning the gap. Per the germline V gene, CDR1 is SGHTA and CDR2 is FQGNSA.

The CDR3 protein is CASSPSEGVEGYTF. The CDR3 bases are TGTGCCAGCTCACCATCGGAAGGCGTGGAGGGCTACACCTTC. The chain employs TRBV18 and TRBJ1-2; D remains unclear. Trimming took off 2 bases at V and 8 bases at J, with 15 bases between the two ends. The CDR3 runs to 14 residues. Looked up from germline, CDR1 is KGHSH and CDR2 is LQKENI.

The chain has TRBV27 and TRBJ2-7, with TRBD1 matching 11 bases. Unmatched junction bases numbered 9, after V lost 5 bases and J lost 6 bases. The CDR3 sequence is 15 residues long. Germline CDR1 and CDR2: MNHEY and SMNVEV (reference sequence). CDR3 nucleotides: TGTGCCAGCAGTCCAGGGACAGGGGGTGAAGGCGAGCAGTACTTC. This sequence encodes CASSPGTGGEGEQYF.

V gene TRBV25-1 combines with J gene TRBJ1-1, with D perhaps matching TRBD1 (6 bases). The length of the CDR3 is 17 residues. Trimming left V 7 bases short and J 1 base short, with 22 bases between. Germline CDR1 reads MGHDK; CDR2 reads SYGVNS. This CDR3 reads CASTAKKVFRGNTEAFF. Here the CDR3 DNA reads TGTGCCAGCACCGCGAAAAAAGTATTCAGGGGGAACACTGAAGCTTTCTTT.

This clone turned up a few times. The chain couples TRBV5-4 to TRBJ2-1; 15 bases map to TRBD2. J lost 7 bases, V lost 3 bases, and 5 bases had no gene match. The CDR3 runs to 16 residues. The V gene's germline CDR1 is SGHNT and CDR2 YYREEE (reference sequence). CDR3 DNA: TGTGCCAGCAGCTCCCGGACTAGCGGGAGGGCGAATGAGCAGTTCTTC. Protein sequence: CASSSRTSGRANEQFF.

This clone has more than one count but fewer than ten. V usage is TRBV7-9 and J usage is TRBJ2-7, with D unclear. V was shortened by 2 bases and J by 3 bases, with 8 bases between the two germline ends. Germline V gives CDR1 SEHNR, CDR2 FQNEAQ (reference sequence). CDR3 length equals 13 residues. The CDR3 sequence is CASSLQVNYEQYF. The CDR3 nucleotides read TGTGCCAGCAGCTTACAGGTTAACTACGAGCAGTACTTC.

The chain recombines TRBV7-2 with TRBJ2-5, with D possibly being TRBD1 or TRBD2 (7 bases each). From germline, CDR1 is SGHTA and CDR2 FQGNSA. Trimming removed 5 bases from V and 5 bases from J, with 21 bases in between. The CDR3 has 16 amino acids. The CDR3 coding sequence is TGTGCCAGCAGCCCACCCCAGGGGGGGGTTGGTGAGACCCAGTACTTC. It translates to CASSPPQGGVGETQYF.

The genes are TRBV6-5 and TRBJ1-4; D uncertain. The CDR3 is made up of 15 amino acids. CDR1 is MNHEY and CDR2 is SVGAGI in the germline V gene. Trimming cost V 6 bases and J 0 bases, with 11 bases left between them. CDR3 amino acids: CASSPSLATNEKLFF. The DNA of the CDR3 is TGTGCCAGCAGCCCCTCCTTGGCAACTAATGAAAAACTGTTTTTT.